This TCR beta chain was retrieved from a study of molecular identifiers for immune sequencing clone quantification. This clonotype was found many times. CD8+CD4-CCR7+CD45RA+ sorting gave the naive CD8 T cells. Bulk TCR libraries used previously described methods and listed TCR primers. TCRdb used MiXCR to reprocess the PCR reads, holding one entry per CDR3 protein. The sample lists 460,000 or so distinct CDR3 sequences, about 21% occurring once. Input material: naive CD8+ T cells from blood, with Jurkat cell RNA spiked in. Subset reported: FACS-sorted CD8+CD4-CCR7+CD45RA+ naive T cells. The receptor comes from a human donor in good health. Some libraries in this study had Jurkat cell RNA spiked in.

CDR3 nucleotide sequence: TGTGCCAGCAGTTACCAGGGACAGGGTTTCTCTGGGGCCAACGTCCTGACTTTC. Translation: CASSYQGQGFSGANVLTF. The V call is TRBV28, the J call TRBJ2-6; TRBD1 matches 9 bases. The CDR3 runs to 18 residues. V gave up 4 bases and J gave up 0 bases; unmatched junction bases: 7. In germline, CDR1 is MDHEN, CDR2 SYDVKM.